These 21 T cell receptor beta chains were sequenced from one sample in a study of CD8 T cells in ankylosing spondylitis. TCRdb reanalysed the 5' RACE reads using MiXCR and keeps one entry per CDR3 protein. Here the sample spans around 280,000 distinct CDR3 sequences, around 20% being singletons. The sample consisted of blood, either unsorted or a sorted T cell fraction (not recorded which). The receptor set was obtained from a male donor with ankylosing spondylitis or in good health (not recorded which).

The sample holds a few counts of this clonotype. This chain uses TRBV12-3 or TRBV12-4 with TRBJ1-5, with 9 bases lining up with TRBD1. This CDR3 region has 15 residues. V lost 6 bases, J lost 3 bases, and 6 bases stayed unmatched. The CDR3 region has the DNA TGTGCCAGCAGCACTGGACAGGGGATCAATCAGCCCCAGCATTTT. Translation: CASSTGQGINQPQHF.

The chain recombines TRBV3-1 with TRBJ2-1; D is unresolved. CDR1 is LGHDT, CDR2 YNNKEL, per germline (reference sequence). CDR3 length equals 14 residues. The V gene lost 0 bases and the J gene lost 9 bases, with 12 bases spanning the gap. CDR3 DNA sequence: TGTGCCAGCAGCCAAGACCGGGTTCCGCGTGAGCAGTTCTTC. Translated, it gives CASSQDRVPREQFF.

The CDR3 protein is CASGQSGDTQYF. CDR3 sequence (DNA): TGTGCCAGCGGGCAGTCAGGAGATACGCAGTATTTT. V usage is TRBV2 and J usage is TRBJ2-3; D remains ambiguous. V shed 8 bases and J shed 5 bases, with 11 bases lying between them. This CDR3 is built from 12 residues. Germline V gene sequence: CDR1 SNHLY, CDR2 FYNNEI.

There are a few counts of this clonotype. The chain combines TRBV5-1 with TRBJ2-1; the match to TRBD2 covers 8 bases. The CDR3 extends over 15 amino acids. V lost 0 bases, J lost 5 bases, and 4 bases stayed unmatched. Germline CDR1 and CDR2: SGHRS and YFSETQ. Written as DNA, the CDR3 is TGCGCCAGCAGCTTGGCCTTACTAGCGGACAATGAGCAGTTCTTC. This encodes CASSLALLADNEQFF.

This clonotype was counted only a few times. The chain uses TRBV5-1 and TRBJ2-5, with TRBD2 matching 14 bases. Trimming removed 2 bases from V and 4 bases from J; junction bases left unmatched: 4. The CDR3 spans 16 residues. Germline CDR1 SGHRS, CDR2 YFSETQ. The CDR3 reads CASSLRLAGGRETQYF. DNA for the CDR3: TGCGCCAGCAGCTTACGACTAGCGGGAGGGAGAGAGACCCAGTACTTC.

There are a few counts of this clonotype. J is TRBJ1-5 and V is TRBV20-1, with D uncertain. The V end was cut by 3 bases, the J end by 0 bases, with 9 bases between. The germline V gene has CDR1 DFQATT and CDR2 SNEGSKA (reference sequence). This CDR3 has 14 amino acids. CDR3 amino acids: CSASGRNSNQPQHF. The CDR3 DNA reads as TGCAGTGCTAGTGGCAGAAATAGCAATCAGCCCCAGCATTTT.

Ten or more counts support this clonotype. This chain joins TRBV12-3 or TRBV12-4 and TRBJ2-3; 11 nucleotides match TRBD2. The CDR3 is 15 amino acids. Trimming cost V 3 bases and J 6 bases; bases outside gene matches: 5. CDR3 DNA sequence: TGTGCCAGCAGTTTCACTAGCGGGGGATCTGATACGCAGTATTTT. Its translation is CASSFTSGGSDTQYF.

The chain couples TRBV12-3 or TRBV12-4 to TRBJ1-1, with D possibly being TRBD1 (5 bases). The V and J ends lost 6 bases and 0 bases respectively, with 11 bases between them. The CDR3 totals 14 residues. CDR3 in DNA: TGTGCCAGCAGCCAGGACACTTTGAACACTGAAGCTTTCTTT. It encodes CASSQDTLNTEAFF.

This clonotype was counted ten times or more. The CDR3 spells CSARDSSGGAAYNEQFF. Here the CDR3 DNA reads TGCAGTGCTAGAGACTCTAGCGGGGGGGCCGCCTACAATGAGCAGTTCTTC. The genes are TRBV20-1 and TRBJ2-1, with 12 bases aligning to TRBD2. Trimming cost V 0 bases and J 2 bases; bases outside gene matches: 5. The CDR3 sequence is 17 residues long. Germline V gene data show CDR1 as DFQATT and CDR2 as SNEGSKA (reference sequence).

This chain connects TRBV27 to TRBJ2-1; 7 nucleotides align to TRBD1. Germline V CDR1 and CDR2: MNHEY, SMNVEV (reference sequence). Trimming removed 7 bases from V and 8 bases from J; junction bases left unmatched: 14. CDR3 size: 15 residues. The CDR3 here is CASIGPGGFLHEQFF. The CDR3 DNA reads TGTGCCAGCATTGGCCCAGGGGGTTTTCTTCATGAGCAGTTCTTC.

The CDR3 spells CAQAGDTQYF. The DNA of the CDR3 is TGTGCGCAAGCTGGAGATACGCAGTATTTT. The genes are TRBV6-2 or TRBV6-3 and TRBJ2-3; D remains ambiguous. The CDR3 contains 10 residues. Germline values: CDR1 MNHEY, CDR2 SVGEGT.

This clonotype was counted between two and nine times. The rearrangement joins TRBV29-1 to TRBJ1-1; D unresolved. With 4 bases removed from V and 6 bases from J, the gap between germline ends came to 9 bases. The CDR3 is 11 amino acids. The germline V gene encodes CDR1 SQVTM and CDR2 ANQGSEA. The CDR3, as DNA: TGCAGCGTTGCCCCAGGCGCTGAAGCTTTCTTT. Residues: CSVAPGAEAFF.

The gene calls are TRBV5-1 and TRBJ2-3; 11 bases match TRBD2. Unmatched junction bases numbered 6, after V lost 3 bases and J lost 0 bases. Germline V gene sequence: CDR1 SGHRS, CDR2 YFSETQ. The CDR3 runs to 17 residues. The CDR3 loop reads CASSSPTSGTSTDTQYF. CDR3 DNA: TGCGCCAGCAGCTCGCCGACTAGCGGGACTAGCACAGATACGCAGTATTTT.

This clonotype was found a few times. This rearrangement joins TRBV6-5 to TRBJ2-5, with D perhaps TRBD1 or TRBD2 (5 bases each). This CDR3 contains 16 residues. V was trimmed by 2 bases and J by 0 bases, leaving 13 bases between them. Germline V gene data show CDR1 as MNHEY and CDR2 as SVGAGI. For the CDR3, the DNA is TGTGCCAGCAGTTACGGGGGTGTAGGCTACCAAGAGACCCAGTACTTC. It translates to CASSYGGVGYQETQYF.

J is TRBJ1-6 and V is TRBV7-8; D might be TRBD1 (6 bases). The CDR3 has 15 amino acids. Per the germline V gene, CDR1 is SGHVS and CDR2 is FQNEAQ. Trimming stripped 5 bases from V and 5 bases from J, with 13 bases between. The CDR3 region has the DNA TGTGCCAGCAGCGGCCAGACAGGAAATAATTCACCCCTCCACTTT. Residues: CASSGQTGNNSPLHF.

This clonotype was seen at least ten times. The rearrangement joins TRBV3-1 to TRBJ2-3, with no clear D. CDR1 and CDR2 (germline): LGHDT, YNNKEL (reference sequence). This CDR3 contains 15 residues. Trimming removed 1 base at V and 1 base at J, with 9 bases between. The CDR3 here is CASSQGGGGTDTQYF. In nucleotides, the CDR3 is TGTGCCAGCAGCCAAGGGGGTGGGGGCACAGATACGCAGTATTTT.

This clonotype has just a few counts. This chain links TRBV6-1 with TRBJ2-7, with 9 nucleotides matching TRBD1. The CDR3 covers 15 residues. With 5 bases clipped from V and 4 bases from J, the junction kept 9 bases outside the gene matches. Germline V lookup: CDR1 MNHNS, CDR2 SASEGT. The CDR3 spells CASSTTGTGPYEQYV. DNA of the CDR3: TGTGCCAGCAGTACGACCGGGACAGGGCCTTACGAGCAGTACGTC.

This clonotype appeared a few times. This chain connects TRBV5-1 to TRBJ1-2; 8 bases map to TRBD1. Trimming took 5 bases from V and 7 from J; bases not matched to a gene: 10. Per germline, CDR1 SGHRS and CDR2 YFSETQ. CDR3 length: 14 residues. The CDR3 DNA reads as TGCGCCAGCAGGGATGGACAGGGATTTTCTGGCTACACCTTC. Translation: CASRDGQGFSGYTF.

CDR3 DNA: TGTGCCAGCATTGGAGGGGCTAGCGGGCATGAGCAGTTCTTC. This gives the protein CASIGGASGHEQFF. The genes are TRBV6-1 and TRBJ2-1; 8 positions match TRBD2. Trimming at V came to 7 bases and at J to 8 bases, leaving 10 bases not matched to a gene. The germline V gene encodes CDR1 MNHNS and CDR2 SASEGT. CDR3 length: 14 amino acids.

The chain joins TRBV5-1 to TRBJ1-1, with 10 positions matching TRBD1. The CDR3 runs 16 residues. Trimming removed 6 bases from V and 4 bases from J; junction bases left unmatched: 12. Germline values: CDR1 SGHRS, CDR2 YFSETQ. Here the CDR3 DNA reads TGCGCCAGCACTCTGGCTGGACAGGGGGTGGTCACTGAAGCTTTCTTT. Its translation is CASTLAGQGVVTEAFF.

The table lists this clonotype with a few counts. The chain employs TRBV29-1 and TRBJ2-5, with 7 nucleotides matching TRBD1. The V gene end was trimmed by 1 base and the J gene end by 1 base; junction bases not matched to a gene: 0. The V gene's germline CDR1 is SQVTM and CDR2 ANQGSEA. CDR3 length: 13 amino acids. CDR3 amino acids: CSVEGQGQETQYF. In DNA, the CDR3 is TGCAGCGTTGAAGGACAGGGCCAAGAGACCCAGTACTTC.